This paragraph covers one TCR beta chain sequence. The antigen is undetermined. The data derive from a study of cytomegalovirus exposure and HLA in healthy donors. From germline, CDR1 is MNHNS and CDR2 SASEGT. Unmatched junction bases numbered 5, after V lost 4 bases and J lost 8 bases. CDR3 length equals 14 residues. The PCR ran on 60 Vbeta and 13 Jbeta primers. The data were produced by immunoSEQ multiplex PCR, yet TCRdb's version contains in-frame clones alone and is incomplete. In the table there are 150,000 to 200,000 clones, roughly 82% of which are singletons. Study observations and caveats: Most CMV-associated TCR beta chains appeared HLA-restricted in a later analysis. In a later analysis, productive TCRs from donors in an Asian-associated ancestry cluster reportedly carried fewer N-insertions than the cohort mean. Presence/absence analyses took donor sequencing depth as roughly uniform. Accurate HLA-A and HLA-B prediction from TCR beta sequences was reported for most subjects.

This rearrangement joins TRBV6-1 to TRBJ2-1, with TRBD1 matching over 10 bases. The TCR comes from a woman between 45 and 60 years old in good health and CMV-seropositive. Specimen: PBMCs. CDR3 loop: CASSVGTGVDEQFF. The CDR3 DNA reads TGTGCCAGCAGTGTAGGGACAGGGGTCGATGAGCAGTTCTTC.